Listed here are 26 T cell receptor beta chains from one sample, sequenced in a study of OX40 agonist ivuxolimab in advanced cancers. Clones were read by immunoSEQ multiplex PCR, and TCRdb kept only the in-frame ones, dropping some. The sample records around 72,000 clones, 70% to 90% being singletons. The sample here was CD4+ or CD8+ T cells sorted from blood, taken in a trial of the OX40 agonist ivuxolimab. These receptors were taken from an adult with an advanced solid tumor such as melanoma, head and neck, liver or kidney cancer.

The CDR3 DNA sequence: TGTGCCATCCTGGCGGAGCAGTTCTTC. Its protein is CAILAEQFF. The chain joins TRBV10-3 to TRBJ2-1; D is unresolved. The V gene lost 8 bases and the J gene lost 10 bases, with 6 bases spanning the gap. The CDR3 consists of 9 residues. Germline CDR1 reads ENHRY; CDR2 reads SYGVKD.

The rearrangement uses TRBV7-6 and TRBJ2-3, with D perhaps TRBD2 (5 bases). V shed 4 bases and J shed 6 bases, with 17 bases lying between them. In germline, CDR1 is SGHVS, CDR2 FNYEAQ. The CDR3 consists of 15 residues. The CDR3 DNA reads TGTGCCAGCAGCTCAGCGGCCGCGCCCGGTGATACGCAGTATTTT. Amino acids: CASSSAAAPGDTQYF.

As for this clone: One junction end disagrees with the germline gene, perhaps due to a read error. The chain uses TRBV7-7 and TRBJ2-5; 7 bases are shared with TRBD2. The CDR3 totals 15 residues. The germline CDR1 and CDR2 sequences are SSHAT and FNYEAQ (reference sequence). The CDR3 region is CASSLGSGGRETQYF. Written as DNA, the CDR3 is TGTGCTAGCAGCTTAGGGTCGGGGGGAAGGGAGACCCAGTACTTC.

This clone turned up a few times. This chain uses TRBV6-5 with TRBJ1-5; D is unclear. CDR1 and CDR2 (germline): MNHEY, SVGAGI. The CDR3 loop spans 12 amino acids. V shed 8 bases and J shed 11 bases, with 16 bases lying between them. The CDR3 DNA reads TGTGCCAGCCGACAAGGGAGCGGTTCCCAGCATTTT. Translating it yields CASRQGSGSQHF.

The chain has TRBV15 and TRBJ1-3, with a tentative D call TRBD1 (6 bases). CDR3 length: 15 residues. With 0 bases removed from V and 2 bases from J, the gap between germline ends came to 8 bases. Germline values: CDR1 LNHNV, CDR2 YYDKDF (reference sequence). Here the CDR3 reads CATSRDAGAGNTIYF. DNA of the CDR3: TGTGCCACCAGCAGAGATGCAGGGGCTGGAAACACCATATATTTT.

This clone came up a few times. The CDR3 loop is CASSSPRGTQYF. The CDR3 region has the DNA TGTGCCAGCAGTTCGCCTAGGGGGACCCAGTACTTC. This chain links TRBV6-5 with TRBJ2-5, with D perhaps matching TRBD1 (5 bases). Trimming removed 4 bases from V and 7 bases from J, with 10 bases in between. The germline V gene has CDR1 MNHEY and CDR2 SVGAGI. The CDR3 runs to 12 residues.

The chain recombines TRBV5-1 with TRBJ2-2; 7 bases fit TRBD1. J was trimmed by 4 bases and V by 4 bases; bases with no gene match: 4. The CDR3 covers 14 residues. CDR1 is SGHRS and CDR2 is YFSETQ in the germline V gene. The CDR3 coding sequence is TGCGCCAGCAGCCCTGGGACAGCCACCGGGGAGCTGTTTTTT. Amino acid sequence: CASSPGTATGELFF.

V gene TRBV2 combines with J gene TRBJ2-1, with 12 bases matching TRBD2. Germline-derived CDR1 and CDR2 are SNHLY and FYNNEI. V lost 6 bases, J lost 0 bases, and 3 bases stayed unmatched. The CDR3 contains 16 residues. The CDR3 is CASRKLAGGSYNEQFF. The CDR3 DNA reads as TGTGCCAGCAGGAAACTAGCGGGAGGCTCCTACAATGAGCAGTTCTTC. The full variable domain, completed using reference TRBV2 and TRBJ2-1, is EPEVTQTPSHQVTQMGQEVILRCVPISNHLYFYWYRQILGQKVEFLVSFYNNEISEKSEIFDDQFSVERPDGSNFTLKIRSTKLEDSAMYFCASRKLAGGSYNEQFFGPGTRLTVL.

This clone appeared once. The chain employs TRBV4-2 and TRBJ2-7, with 11 bases fitting TRBD2. Germline V gene sequence: CDR1 LGHNA, CDR2 YNFKEQ. The CDR3 has 18 amino acids. The V and J ends lost 0 bases and 2 bases, in that order; junction bases with no gene match: 9. The CDR3 coding sequence is TGTGCCAGCAGCCAAGACATCCCCGGGACTAGCGGTCCCTACGAGCAGTACTTC. Encoded protein: CASSQDIPGTSGPYEQYF.

The chain recombines TRBV9 with TRBJ2-5; 11 positions agree with TRBD1. The CDR3 totals 16 residues. Germline lookup yields CDR1 SGDLS and CDR2 YYNGEE. After removal of 3 bases from V and 5 bases from J, the junction contained 9 bases not matched to a gene. The CDR3: CASSGGRTGGGETQYF. In nucleotides, the CDR3 is TGTGCCAGCAGCGGCGGGCGGACAGGGGGCGGGGAGACCCAGTACTTC.

Of note for this clone: A junction end diverges from the germline sequence, so it may reflect a read error. The CDR3 bases are TGTGCTAGCAGCTTTGGGAGCCCTAGCACAGATACGCAGTATTTT. This gives the protein CASSFGSPSTDTQYF. The chain couples TRBV7-7 to TRBJ2-3; D is possibly TRBD2 (5 bases). Germline V gene data show CDR1 as SSHAT and CDR2 as FNYEAQ (reference sequence). The CDR3 length is 15 residues.

The chain joins TRBV18 to TRBJ2-1; TRBD2 matches at 8 bases. The CDR3 totals 15 residues. CDR1 is KGHSH, CDR2 LQKENI, per germline. Unmatched junction bases numbered 6, after V lost 5 bases and J lost 3 bases. The CDR3 bases are TGTGCCAGCTCAACAAGCGGGAGCCTCTACAATGAGCAGTTCTTC. Protein sequence: CASSTSGSLYNEQFF.

The chain combines TRBV28 with TRBJ1-3; D is ambiguous. The germline V gene encodes CDR1 MDHEN and CDR2 SYDVKM. The V and J ends lost 2 bases and 2 bases respectively, with 7 bases between them. This CDR3 has 14 residues. The CDR3 here is CASSLNRAGNTIYF. The DNA of the CDR3 is TGTGCCAGCAGTTTAAATAGGGCTGGAAACACCATATATTTT.

The chain uses TRBV6-1 and TRBJ2-3; no reliable D call. Germline V CDR1 and CDR2: MNHNS, SASEGT. This CDR3 spans 15 amino acids. The V end lost 0 bases, the J end lost 2 bases, and 9 bases lay between the germline ends. CDR3 DNA sequence: TGTGCCAGCAGTGAAGCAGGCATAAACACAGATACGCAGTATTTT. Encoded protein: CASSEAGINTDTQYF.

The V and J genes are TRBV19 and TRBJ2-2; 7 bases line up with TRBD1. V dropped 7 bases and J dropped 7; count of bases not matched to a gene: 9. This CDR3 spans 14 amino acids. Germline lookup yields CDR1 LNHDA and CDR2 SQIVND (reference sequence). The CDR3 is CASNLRGQVGELFF. CDR3 DNA: TGTGCCAGTAATCTAAGGGGGCAAGTCGGGGAGCTGTTTTTT.

The chain carries TRBV10-1 and TRBJ2-2; TRBD1 or TRBD2 may be the D gene (5 bases each). Trimming pared 3 bases from V and 4 bases from J, leaving 12 bases between. Germline V lookup: CDR1 WNHNN, CDR2 SYGVQD (reference sequence). This CDR3 spans 15 amino acids. CDR3 amino acids: CASSDPGTSTGELFF. In DNA form, the CDR3 reads TGCGCCAGCAGTGATCCGGGGACCTCCACCGGGGAGCTGTTTTTT.

J is TRBJ2-3 and V is TRBV28, with D unresolved. Looked up from germline, CDR1 is MDHEN and CDR2 is SYDVKM. This CDR3 is 15 amino acids long. V lost 10 bases to trimming and J lost 1 base, with 18 bases between them. The CDR3 reads CATGPTYSGTDTQYF. The CDR3 region has the DNA TGTGCCACCGGACCTACCTACAGTGGCACAGATACGCAGTATTTT.

V usage is TRBV6-5 and J usage is TRBJ2-5, with a possible D match to TRBD2 (5 bases). The CDR3 sequence is 13 residues long. Germline V CDR1 and CDR2: MNHEY, SVGAGI. V lost 6 bases, J lost 2 bases, and 10 bases lay in between. CDR3 sequence (DNA): TGTGCCAGCAGCCCCGGACTGCAAGAGACCCAGTACTTC. Translation gives CASSPGLQETQYF.

This clone was recorded only once. The V gene is TRBV23-1, the J gene TRBJ2-5; D remains unclear. TRBV23-1 is assigned to the ORF class and has an uncertain function. The CDR3 has 17 amino acids. Deletions cut 4 bases from V and 2 bases from J, with 20 bases between. The CDR3 protein is CASSPRHRTVKQETQYF. Written as DNA, the CDR3 is TGCGCCAGCAGTCCCCGCCATCGGACGGTGAAACAAGAGACCCAGTACTTC.

The chain joins TRBV20-1 to TRBJ2-1; 14 bases line up with TRBD2. The CDR3 is 11 residues long. In germline, CDR1 is DFQATT, CDR2 SNEGSKA (reference sequence). CDR3 in DNA: TGCAGGGCGACTAGCGGGAGGGCCCAGTTCTTC. This sequence encodes CRATSGRAQFF.

The chain carries TRBV6-5 and TRBJ1-1; D remains unclear. The V gene's germline CDR1 is MNHEY and CDR2 SVGAGI. CDR3 length: 14 residues. Trimming shortened V by 5 bases and J by 9 bases, and 19 bases separated the two germline ends. CDR3 sequence (DNA): TGTGCCAGCAGTCCCCCCGGTGGCTCGGGGAAAGCTTTCTTT. Encoded protein: CASSPPGGSGKAFF.

This chain uses TRBV28 with TRBJ2-3; TRBD2 aligns across 9 bases. The junction had 16 bases not matched to a gene; V was cut back by 6 bases and J by 3 bases. This CDR3 has 18 amino acids. Germline V gene sequence: CDR1 MDHEN, CDR2 SYDVKM. The CDR3 DNA follows: TGTGCCAGCAGAGTTTATGGGGGCAAGCGGGAGGTTACAGATACGCAGTATTTT. Its translation is CASRVYGGKREVTDTQYF.

This clone was detected a few times. The gene calls are TRBV6-1 and TRBJ1-3, with D unclear. CDR1 MNHNS and CDR2 SASEGT come from the germline V gene. CDR3 length equals 14 residues. The V gene lost 1 base and the J gene lost 6 bases, with 10 bases spanning the gap. CDR3 loop: CASSEGTNKNTIYF. The DNA of the CDR3 is TGTGCCAGCAGTGAAGGGACCAATAAAAACACCATATATTTT.

The chain has TRBV5-6 and TRBJ2-5, with 12 nucleotides matching TRBD1. The CDR3 length is 15 residues. Germline CDR1 and CDR2: SGHDT and YYEEEE. Trimming cost V 5 bases and J 4 bases; bases outside gene matches: 6. CDR3 residues: CASRGDRGLAETQYF. The CDR3 DNA reads as TGTGCCAGCAGGGGGGACAGGGGGCTCGCAGAGACCCAGTACTTC.

The gene calls are TRBV6-1 and TRBJ2-5; tentatively, D is TRBD1 or TRBD2 (5 bases each). The V end lost 0 bases, the J end lost 4 bases, and 12 bases lay between the germline ends. This CDR3 has 15 residues. Germline V lookup: CDR1 MNHNS, CDR2 SASEGT. CDR3 nucleotides: TGTGCCAGCAGTGAAGCAAGGGGCCGGGGAGAGACCCAGTACTTC. It translates to CASSEARGRGETQYF.

The J gene is TRBJ2-1, the V gene TRBV19, with TRBD2 identical over 16 bases. The CDR3 runs 17 residues. Germline CDR1 reads LNHDA; CDR2 reads SQIVND (reference sequence). V lost 6 bases and J lost 7; bases outside the gene matches: 9. The CDR3: CASRLRGTSGRENEQFF. DNA of the CDR3: TGTGCCAGTAGGCTCAGGGGGACTAGCGGGAGGGAAAATGAGCAGTTCTTC. The whole variable domain, remainder taken from reference TRBV19 and TRBJ2-1, is DGGITQSPKYLFRKEGQNVTLSCEQNLNHDAMYWYRQDPGQGLRLIYYSQIVNDFQKGDIAEGYSVSREKKESFPLTVTSAQKNPTAFYLCASRLRGTSGRENEQFFGPGTRLTVL.